The 21 T cell receptor beta chains presented below share a single source sample, sequenced in a study of neurological immune-mediated disorders. TCRdb called the 5' RACE reads again in MiXCR, with one record for every CDR3 protein. The sample holds about 120,000 distinct CDR3 sequences, roughly 3.1% seen once. The sample taken for sequencing was PBMCs. The source is a young woman with multiple sclerosis.

This clonotype has a count of ten or more. The rearrangement links TRBV7-2 to TRBJ2-1, with TRBD2 as a possible D gene (5 bases). Looked up from germline, CDR1 is SGHTA and CDR2 is FQGNSA. V lost 1 base, J lost 3 bases, and 13 bases lay in between. The CDR3 totals 16 residues. DNA of the CDR3: TGTGCCAGCAGCTTAGATCGTGCTAGCCGCTACAATGAGCAGTTCTTC. This sequence encodes CASSLDRASRYNEQFF.

This clonotype was detected many times. The chain is built from TRBV28 and TRBJ2-4; D gene unclear. CDR1 and CDR2 (germline): MDHEN, SYDVKM. This CDR3 spans 13 amino acids. Trimming cost V 8 bases and J 3 bases, with 11 bases left between them. CDR3 region: CASFGYGKNIQYF. The CDR3 nucleotides read TGTGCCAGCTTTGGGTATGGCAAAAACATTCAGTACTTC.

In its sample, this clonotype was seen many times. The V gene is TRBV12-3 or TRBV12-4, the J gene TRBJ1-5; no clear D. V gave up 1 base and J gave up 6 bases, with 13 bases separating them. The CDR3 covers 15 residues. The CDR3 here is CASSLGTPLFQPQHF. In nucleotides, the CDR3 is TGTGCCAGCAGTTTAGGGACCCCCCTTTTTCAGCCCCAGCATTTT.

This clonotype has just a few counts. A read error may account for a junction end that differs from germline. J is TRBJ2-6 and V is TRBV7-8; the D gene is possibly TRBD2 (6 bases). Germline lookup yields CDR1 SGHVS and CDR2 FQNEAQ. This CDR3 is 18 amino acids long. Written as DNA, the CDR3 is TGTGCCAGCAGCTTTGTGGGACTGGATTTCTCTGGGGCCAAAGTCCTGACTTTC. Translated: CASSFVGLDFSGAKVLTF. Using reference TRBV7-8 and TRBJ2-6 for the parts outside the CDR3, the full variable domain is GAGVSQSPRYKVAKRGQDVALRCDPISGHVSLFWYQQALGQGPEFLTYFQNEAQLDKSGLPSDRFFAERPEGSVSTLKIQRTQQEDSAVYLCASSFVGLDFSGAKVLTFGAGSRLTVL.

This clonotype was seen at least ten times. The V call is TRBV20-1, the J call TRBJ2-3; 8 bases agree with TRBD2. Germline loops: CDR1 DFQATT, CDR2 SNEGSKA (reference sequence). The CDR3 sequence is 14 residues long. Trimming removed 5 bases from V and 4 bases from J; junction bases left unmatched: 8. The CDR3 is CSAHLAGSPDTQYF. The CDR3 DNA reads as TGCAGTGCTCACTTAGCGGGGTCCCCAGATACGCAGTATTTT.

This clonotype was recorded many times. This chain uses TRBV7-2 with TRBJ1-1; D remains unclear. Trimming stripped 1 base from V and 1 base from J, with 4 bases between. This CDR3 spans 13 amino acids. Germline V gene data show CDR1 as SGHTA and CDR2 as FQGNSA. The CDR3 region is CASSLEGNTEAFF. In DNA, the CDR3 is TGTGCCAGCAGCTTAGAAGGGAACACTGAAGCTTTCTTT.

This clonotype came up many times. The chain carries TRBV7-2 and TRBJ2-3; D is possibly TRBD1 (6 bases). V was cut by 5 bases and J by 2 bases, with 20 bases left in between. Looked up from germline, CDR1 is SGHTA and CDR2 is FQGNSA. The CDR3 loop spans 17 amino acids. The CDR3 protein is CASSQRKGRGYTDTQYF. DNA of the CDR3: TGTGCCAGCAGCCAGAGGAAGGGCAGGGGATACACAGATACGCAGTATTTT.

In this sample, this clonotype turned up many times. This chain links TRBV12-3 or TRBV12-4 with TRBJ2-7; D is perhaps TRBD1 or TRBD2 (7 bases each). The V end was cut by 7 bases, the J end by 5 bases, with 18 bases between. The CDR3 is made up of 14 amino acids. The CDR3 loop is CASTRDSGINEQYF. In DNA, the CDR3 is TGTGCCAGCACACGGGACAGCGGGATCAACGAGCAGTACTTC.

This clonotype was recorded many times. V gene TRBV7-8 combines with J gene TRBJ2-5, with D uncertain. CDR1 and CDR2 (germline): SGHVS, FQNEAQ. The CDR3 runs to 11 residues. V lost 3 bases to trimming and J lost 5 bases, with 4 bases between them. In DNA, the CDR3 is TGTGCCAGCAGCTTTATGGAGACCCAGTACTTC. Its translation is CASSFMETQYF.

In its sample, this clonotype was seen many times. The chain has TRBV3-1 and TRBJ1-1; 10 positions agree with TRBD1. Unmatched junction bases numbered 3, after V lost 4 bases and J lost 4 bases. This CDR3 has 14 residues. CDR1 is LGHDT and CDR2 is YNNKEL in the germline V gene (reference sequence). CDR3: CASSPGTGATEAFF. The CDR3, as DNA: TGTGCCAGCAGCCCCGGGACAGGGGCCACTGAAGCTTTCTTT.

This clonotype was recorded at least ten times. The chain combines TRBV5-6 with TRBJ1-5, with no clear D. CDR1 is SGHDT, CDR2 YYEEEE, per germline. The V end was cut by 0 bases, the J end by 7 bases, with 11 bases between. The CDR3 covers 14 residues. CDR3 amino acids: CASSLAGSQQPQHF. The CDR3 nucleotides read TGTGCCAGCAGCTTGGCGGGGAGTCAGCAGCCCCAGCATTTT.

This clonotype showed up many times. This chain connects TRBV6-5 to TRBJ2-3; D unresolved. V was shortened by 0 bases and J by 4 bases, with 8 bases between the two germline ends. This CDR3 comprises 14 residues. Germline CDR1 reads MNHEY; CDR2 reads SVGAGI. The CDR3 DNA follows: TGTGCCAGCAGTTACTCGAGAGGCTCAGATACGCAGTATTTT. Its protein product is CASSYSRGSDTQYF.

This clonotype was detected many times. J is TRBJ2-7 and V is TRBV6-1; D may be TRBD1 or TRBD2 (5 bases each). Trimming cost V 4 bases and J 3 bases, with 13 bases left between them. Germline CDR1 MNHNS, CDR2 SASEGT. This CDR3 region has 14 residues. The CDR3 here is CASSAGTQGYEQYF. The CDR3 DNA reads as TGTGCCAGCAGTGCCGGGACGCAGGGCTACGAGCAGTACTTC.

In its sample, this clonotype was seen many times. The chain recombines TRBV25-1 with TRBJ2-7; D is uncertain. CDR3 length: 13 amino acids. The ends were cut back, 0 bases at V and 2 bases at J, with 5 bases in the middle. The germline CDR1 and CDR2 sequences are MGHDK and SYGVNS. This CDR3 reads CASSEYGAYEQYF. CDR3 bases: TGTGCCAGCAGTGAATATGGGGCCTACGAGCAGTACTTC.

This clonotype was recorded at least ten times. J is TRBJ2-2 and V is TRBV15; 10 positions match TRBD1. Germline loops: CDR1 LNHNV, CDR2 YYDKDF (reference sequence). The CDR3 is 17 residues long. Trimming at V came to 3 bases and at J to 5 bases, leaving 9 bases not matched to a gene. The CDR3 coding sequence is TGTGCCACCAGCAGGACAGGGGGCGGGAGTCGAACCGGGGAGCTGTTTTTT. Its translation: CATSRTGGGSRTGELFF.

In this sample, this clonotype turned up many times. This chain links TRBV7-8 with TRBJ2-7; 11 nucleotides line up with TRBD2. The CDR3 runs to 16 residues. V was clipped by 5 bases and J by 0 bases; unmatched bases: 6. The V gene's germline CDR1 is SGHVS and CDR2 FQNEAQ. The CDR3 DNA sequence: TGTGCCAGCAGCCAACTGGGACTAGCGGACTCCTACGAGCAGTACTTC. Translated: CASSQLGLADSYEQYF.

The table lists this clonotype with many counts. The CDR3 sequence: CASVGGLNTGELFF. CDR3 sequence (DNA): TGCGCCAGCGTCGGGGGGTTGAACACCGGGGAGCTGTTTTTT. This chain joins TRBV5-1 and TRBJ2-2; 7 nucleotides line up with TRBD2. Germline values: CDR1 SGHRS, CDR2 YFSETQ. This CDR3 has 14 amino acids. V trimming: 7 bases; J trimming: 1 base; junction bases outside the gene matches: 4.

This clonotype has a count of ten or more. This chain joins TRBV7-8 and TRBJ2-5, with TRBD1 matching 8 bases. Trimming cost V 5 bases and J 2 bases; bases outside gene matches: 7. Germline CDR1 reads SGHVS; CDR2 reads FQNEAQ. This CDR3 comprises 15 residues. The CDR3 region has the DNA TGTGCCAGCAGCCGGACAGGGTTTCAGCAAGAGACCCAGTACTTC. Protein: CASSRTGFQQETQYF.

This clonotype was recorded many times. This rearrangement joins TRBV10-3 to TRBJ2-6, with 7 positions matching TRBD1. The germline V gene has CDR1 ENHRY and CDR2 SYGVKD. The CDR3 consists of 16 residues. Germline trimming cut 6 bases from V and 0 bases from J; bases unmatched to any gene: 5. In nucleotides, the CDR3 is TGTGCCATCAGCGGGGACAGCCACTCTGGGGCCAACGTCCTGACTTTC. This sequence encodes CAISGDSHSGANVLTF.

This clonotype was seen ten or more times. The chain has TRBV20-1 and TRBJ1-5, with D possibly being TRBD1 (6 bases). V lost 5 bases to trimming and J lost 6 bases, with 14 bases between them. Per the germline V gene, CDR1 is DFQATT and CDR2 is SNEGSKA (reference sequence). The CDR3 runs to 13 residues. This CDR3 is CSAQGQGGQPQHF. CDR3 in DNA: TGCAGTGCTCAGGGGCAGGGAGGTCAGCCCCAGCATTTT.

The gene calls are TRBV5-6 and TRBJ2-4, with D possibly being TRBD1 or TRBD2 (5 bases each). Looked up from germline, CDR1 is SGHDT and CDR2 is YYEEEE. CDR3 length equals 17 residues. Between the trimmed V and J ends, which lost 3 bases and 0 bases, there was a span of 16 bases. The CDR3 coding sequence is TGTGCCAGCAGCTCGCGGGCTCCAGGGCTAGCCAAAAACATTCAGTACTTC. It translates to CASSSRAPGLAKNIQYF. The full variable domain, completed using reference TRBV5-6 and TRBJ2-4, is DAGVTQSPTHLIKTRGQQVTLRCSPKSGHDTVSWYQQALGQGPQFIFQYYEEEERQRGNFPDRFSGHQFPNYSSELNVNALLLGDSALYLCASSSRAPGLAKNIQYFGAGTRLSVL.